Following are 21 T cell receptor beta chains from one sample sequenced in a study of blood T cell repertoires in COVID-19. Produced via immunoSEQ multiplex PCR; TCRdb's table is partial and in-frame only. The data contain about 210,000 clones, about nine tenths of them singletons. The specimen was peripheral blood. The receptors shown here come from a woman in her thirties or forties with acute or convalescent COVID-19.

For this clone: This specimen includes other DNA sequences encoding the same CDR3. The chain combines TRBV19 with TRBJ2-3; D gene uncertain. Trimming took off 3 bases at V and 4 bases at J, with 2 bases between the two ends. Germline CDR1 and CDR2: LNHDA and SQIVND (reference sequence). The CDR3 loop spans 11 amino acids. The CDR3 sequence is CASSIADTQYF. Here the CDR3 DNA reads TGTGCCAGTAGTATCGCAGATACGCAGTATTTT.

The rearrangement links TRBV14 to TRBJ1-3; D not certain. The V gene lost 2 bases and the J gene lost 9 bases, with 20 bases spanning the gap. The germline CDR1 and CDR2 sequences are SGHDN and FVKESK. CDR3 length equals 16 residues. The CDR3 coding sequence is TGTGCCAGCAGCCAACGGGAATTTTATTCCGATCCCACCATATATTTT. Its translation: CASSQREFYSDPTIYF.

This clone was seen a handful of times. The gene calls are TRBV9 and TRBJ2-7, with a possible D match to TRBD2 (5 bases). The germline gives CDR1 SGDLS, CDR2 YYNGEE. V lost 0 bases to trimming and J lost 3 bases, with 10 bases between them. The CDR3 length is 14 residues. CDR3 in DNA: TGTGCCAGCAGCGTAGAAGGACTCCTCTACGAGCAGTACGTC. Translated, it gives CASSVEGLLYEQYV.

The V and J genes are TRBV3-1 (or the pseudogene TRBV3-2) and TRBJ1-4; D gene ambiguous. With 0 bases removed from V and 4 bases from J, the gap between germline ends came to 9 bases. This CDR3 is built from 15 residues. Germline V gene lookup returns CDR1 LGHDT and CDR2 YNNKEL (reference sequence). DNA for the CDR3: TGTGCCAGCAGCCAAGACCCACAGCTTAATGAAAAACTGTTTTTT. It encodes CASSQDPQLNEKLFF.

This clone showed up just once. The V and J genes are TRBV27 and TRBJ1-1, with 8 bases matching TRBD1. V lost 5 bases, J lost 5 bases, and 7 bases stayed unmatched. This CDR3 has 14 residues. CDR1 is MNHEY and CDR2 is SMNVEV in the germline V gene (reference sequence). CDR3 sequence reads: CASSPGQGSTEAFF. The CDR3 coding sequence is TGTGCCAGCAGTCCAGGACAGGGTTCTACTGAAGCTTTCTTT.

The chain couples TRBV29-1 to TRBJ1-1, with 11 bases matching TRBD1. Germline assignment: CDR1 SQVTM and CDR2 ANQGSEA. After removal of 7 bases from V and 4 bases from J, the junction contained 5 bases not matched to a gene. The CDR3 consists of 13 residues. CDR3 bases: TGCAGCGCTGCCGGGACAGGGGGCACTGAAGCTTTCTTT. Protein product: CSAAGTGGTEAFF. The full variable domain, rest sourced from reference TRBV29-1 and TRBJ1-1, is SAVISQKPSRDICQRGTSLTIQCQVDSQVTMMFWYRQQPGQSLTLIATANQGSEATYESGFVIDKFPISRPNLTFSTLTVSNMSPEDSSIYLCSAAGTGGTEAFFGQGTRLTVV.

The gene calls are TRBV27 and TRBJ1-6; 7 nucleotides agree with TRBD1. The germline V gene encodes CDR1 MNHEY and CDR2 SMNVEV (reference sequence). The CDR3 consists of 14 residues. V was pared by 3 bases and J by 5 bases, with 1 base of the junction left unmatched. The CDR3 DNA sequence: TGTGCCAGCAGTTTCGGGACAGATAATTCACCCCTCCACTTT. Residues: CASSFGTDNSPLHF.

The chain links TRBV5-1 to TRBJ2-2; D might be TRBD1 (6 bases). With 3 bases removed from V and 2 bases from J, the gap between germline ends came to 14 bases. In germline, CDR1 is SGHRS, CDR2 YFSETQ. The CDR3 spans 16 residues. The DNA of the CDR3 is TGCGCCAGCAGCTGGAGCACCGGGACAAACACCGGGGAGCTGTTTTTT. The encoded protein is CASSWSTGTNTGELFF.

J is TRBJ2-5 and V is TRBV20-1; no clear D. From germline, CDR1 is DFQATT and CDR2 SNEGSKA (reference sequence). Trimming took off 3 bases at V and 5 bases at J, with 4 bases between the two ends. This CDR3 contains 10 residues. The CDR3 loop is CSAREETQYF. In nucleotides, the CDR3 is TGCAGTGCTAGGGAGGAGACCCAGTACTTC.

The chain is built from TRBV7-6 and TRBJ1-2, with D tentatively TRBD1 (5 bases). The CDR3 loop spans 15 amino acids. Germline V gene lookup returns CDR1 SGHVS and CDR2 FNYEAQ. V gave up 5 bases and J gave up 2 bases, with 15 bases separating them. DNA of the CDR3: TGTGCCAGCAGCCTCGGGGGGTCGCCAAACTATGGCTACACCTTC. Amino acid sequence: CASSLGGSPNYGYTF.

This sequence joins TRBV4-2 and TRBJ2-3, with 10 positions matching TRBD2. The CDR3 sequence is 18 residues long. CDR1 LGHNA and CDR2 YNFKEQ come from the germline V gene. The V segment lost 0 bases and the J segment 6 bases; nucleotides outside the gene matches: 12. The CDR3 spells CASSQDRVGAGGVDTQYF. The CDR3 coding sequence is TGTGCCAGCAGCCAAGATCGCGTTGGAGCGGGGGGGGTGGATACGCAGTATTTT.

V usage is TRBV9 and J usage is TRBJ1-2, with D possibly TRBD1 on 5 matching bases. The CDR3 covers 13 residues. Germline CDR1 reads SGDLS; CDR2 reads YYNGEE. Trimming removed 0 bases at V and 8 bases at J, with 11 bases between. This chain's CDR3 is CASSVEVGQGYTF. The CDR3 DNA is TGTGCCAGCAGCGTAGAGGTGGGGCAGGGCTACACCTTC.

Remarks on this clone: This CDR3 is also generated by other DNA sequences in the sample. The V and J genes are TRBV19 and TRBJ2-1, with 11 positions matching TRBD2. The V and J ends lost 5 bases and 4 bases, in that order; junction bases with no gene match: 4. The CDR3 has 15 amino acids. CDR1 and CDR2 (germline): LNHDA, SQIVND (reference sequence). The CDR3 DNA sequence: TGTGCCAGTAGTCGACTAGCGGGGAGTTACAATGAGCAGTTCTTC. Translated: CASSRLAGSYNEQFF.

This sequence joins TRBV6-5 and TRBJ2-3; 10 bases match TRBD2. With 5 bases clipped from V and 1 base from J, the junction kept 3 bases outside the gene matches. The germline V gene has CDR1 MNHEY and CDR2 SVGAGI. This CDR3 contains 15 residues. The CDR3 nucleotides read TGTGCCAGCAGTCTCGGGACTAGCGGCACAGATACGCAGTATTTT. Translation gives CASSLGTSGTDTQYF.

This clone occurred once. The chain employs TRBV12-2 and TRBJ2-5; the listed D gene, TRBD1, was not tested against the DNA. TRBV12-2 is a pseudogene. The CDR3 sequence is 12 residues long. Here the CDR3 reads CASRRGRDTTYF. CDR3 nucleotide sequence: TGTGCAAGTCGCCGAGGCCGGGACACGACATACTTC.

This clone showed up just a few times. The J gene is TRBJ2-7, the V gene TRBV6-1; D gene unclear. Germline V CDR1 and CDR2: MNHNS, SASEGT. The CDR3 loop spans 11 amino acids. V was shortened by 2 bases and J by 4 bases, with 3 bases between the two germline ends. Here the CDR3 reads CASSEPYEQYV. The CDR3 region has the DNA TGTGCCAGCAGTGAACCGTACGAGCAGTACGTC.

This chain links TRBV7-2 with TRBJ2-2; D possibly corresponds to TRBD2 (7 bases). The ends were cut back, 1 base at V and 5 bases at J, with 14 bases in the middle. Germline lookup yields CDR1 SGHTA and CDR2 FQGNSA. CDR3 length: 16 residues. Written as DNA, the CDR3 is TGTGCCAGCAGCTTAGACGGGGGGCGGGAAACCGGGGAGCTGTTTTTT. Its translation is CASSLDGGRETGELFF. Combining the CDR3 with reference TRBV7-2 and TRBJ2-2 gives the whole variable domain GAGVSQSPSNKVTEKGKDVELRCDPISGHTALYWYRQSLGQGLEFLIYFQGNSAPDKSGLPSDRFSAERTGGSVSTLTIQRTQQEDSAVYLCASSLDGGRETGELFFGEGSRLTVL.

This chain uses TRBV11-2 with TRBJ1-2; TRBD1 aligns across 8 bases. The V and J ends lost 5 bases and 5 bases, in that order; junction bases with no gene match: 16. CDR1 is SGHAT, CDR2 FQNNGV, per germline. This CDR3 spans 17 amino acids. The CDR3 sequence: CASSTPRGQGKRYGYTF. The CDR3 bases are TGTGCCAGCAGCACCCCCCGTGGACAGGGAAAAAGATATGGCTACACCTTC.

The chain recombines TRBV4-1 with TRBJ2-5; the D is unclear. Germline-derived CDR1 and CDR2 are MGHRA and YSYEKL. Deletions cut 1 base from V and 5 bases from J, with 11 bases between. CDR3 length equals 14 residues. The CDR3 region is CASSQGAGPETQYF. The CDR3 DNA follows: TGCGCCAGCAGCCAAGGGGCAGGTCCCGAGACCCAGTACTTC.

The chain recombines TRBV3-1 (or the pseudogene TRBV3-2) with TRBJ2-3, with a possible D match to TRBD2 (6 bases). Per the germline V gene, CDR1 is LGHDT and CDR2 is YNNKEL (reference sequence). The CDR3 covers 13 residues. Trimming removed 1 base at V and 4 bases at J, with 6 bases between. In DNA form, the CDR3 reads TGTGCCAGCAGCCAAGGGGGGGCAGATACGCAGTATTTT. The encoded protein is CASSQGGADTQYF.

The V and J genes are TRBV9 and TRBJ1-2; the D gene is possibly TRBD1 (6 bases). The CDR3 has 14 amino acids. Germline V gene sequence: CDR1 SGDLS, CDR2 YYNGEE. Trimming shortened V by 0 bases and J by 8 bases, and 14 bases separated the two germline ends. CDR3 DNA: TGTGCCAGCAGCGTAGAAGAGTCAGGGGACGGCTACACCTTC. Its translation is CASSVEESGDGYTF.